This T cell receptor beta chain stems from a study of cytomegalovirus exposure and HLA in healthy donors. 13 Jbeta primers and 60 Vbeta primers were used for the PCR. Profiled with immunoSEQ multiplex PCR; TCRdb holds only in-frame clones, not every one. This sample has some 130,000 clones, with 75% to 85% found just once. The TCR originated in a male donor in good health and CMV-seropositive. Sequences were obtained from PBMCs.

The CDR3 bases are TGTGCCAGCAGTGAAGGACCAGGAAATTCACCCCTCCACTTT. Its translation: CASSEGPGNSPLHF. The chain has TRBV2 and TRBJ1-6; D gene unclear. Trimming took off 1 base at V and 7 bases at J, with 8 bases between the two ends. Germline CDR1 is SNHLY and CDR2 is FYNNEI. The CDR3 totals 14 residues.